This TCR beta chain was recorded in a study of blood T cell repertoires in COVID-19. Study at large: Collection of acute and convalescent COVID-19 samples took place in the United States, Italy and Spain. T cells, B-cell-depleted T cells, or PBMCs supplied cDNA or gDNA.

The germline V gene encodes CDR1 LGHDT and CDR2 YNNKEL (reference sequence). This CDR3 is 15 amino acids long. The trim removed 0 bases at V and 2 bases at J, leaving 3 bases unmatched. Methods used by the authors: By means of reference gene primer amplification, nucleated cell counts were estimated. The repertoire was sequenced with immunoSEQ multiplex PCR; TCRdb's copy has only in-frame clones and lacks some. V and J calls and clone size come straight from that table; D and trimming were deduced from the DNA. The table has 90,000 to 95,000 clones, 88% seen once. The chain carries TRBV3-1 (or the pseudogene TRBV3-2) and TRBJ2-5; 7 nucleotides align to TRBD1. The clonotype originates from a woman in her 70s with acute or convalescent COVID-19. The sample comprised peripheral blood. CDR3 protein: CASSQDRGKQETQYF. The DNA for the CDR3 is TGTGCCAGCAGCCAAGACAGGGGGAAACAAGAGACCCAGTACTTC.